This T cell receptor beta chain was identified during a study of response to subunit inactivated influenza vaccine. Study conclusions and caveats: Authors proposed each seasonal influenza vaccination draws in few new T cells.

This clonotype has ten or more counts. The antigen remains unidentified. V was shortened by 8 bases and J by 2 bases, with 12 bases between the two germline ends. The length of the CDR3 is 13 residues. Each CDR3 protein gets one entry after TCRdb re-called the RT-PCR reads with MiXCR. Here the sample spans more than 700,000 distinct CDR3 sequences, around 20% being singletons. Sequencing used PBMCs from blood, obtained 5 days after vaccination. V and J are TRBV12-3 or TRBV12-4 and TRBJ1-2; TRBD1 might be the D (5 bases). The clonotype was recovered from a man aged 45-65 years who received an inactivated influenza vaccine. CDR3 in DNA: TGTGCCAGCTCCCCTGGGGGAAACTATGGCTACACCTTC. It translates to CASSPGGNYGYTF.